The T cell receptor beta chain under discussion was sequenced for a study of control samples from healthy donors and cancer patients. This CDR3 is 16 amino acids long. The V gene end was trimmed by 3 bases and the J gene end by 4 bases; junction bases not matched to a gene: 10. Germline loops: CDR1 SGHVS, CDR2 FNYEAQ. The assay was immunoSEQ multiplex PCR, and TCRdb's table has in-frame clones only and misses some. The sample lists 200,000 or so clones; about 93% were seen once. Sequencing input: blood. V gene TRBV7-6 combines with J gene TRBJ2-5; 8 positions match TRBD2. The source of this sequence is a man aged 50 to 60 in good health. The CDR3 bases are TGTGCCAGCAGCTTTGTTCGTCTAGCGGGTTCAGAGACCCAGTACTTC. Translating it yields CASSFVRLAGSETQYF.